This T cell receptor beta chain was recovered during a study of blood T cell repertoires in COVID-19. The germline V and J ends were trimmed by 3 bases and 5 bases, with 16 bases remaining between them. CDR1 SGHTA and CDR2 FQGNSA come from the germline V gene. The CDR3 is 16 amino acids. Profiling relied on immunoSEQ multiplex PCR, and the TCRdb table lists in-frame clones only, not all of them. The table has roughly 380,000 clones, around nine tenths seen once. Specimen: peripheral blood. The V gene is TRBV7-2, the J gene TRBJ1-4; D might be TRBD1 (5 bases). This TCR derives from a woman in her 40s with COVID-19, enrolled during active disease. CDR3 coding DNA: TGTGCCAGCAGCTTGGGCTACAGGAAACGGAATGAAAAACTGTTTTTT. Translated: CASSLGYRKRNEKLFF.